The rows below give T cell receptor beta chains drawn from one sample of a study of T cells in Graves' hyperthyroidism and ophthalmopathy. TCRdb analysed the multiplex PCR reads with MiXCR anew, one entry per CDR3 protein. The sample shows 800,000 or so distinct CDR3 sequences, roughly 40% of them seen only once. Sequencing was done on a sample of blood. The receptors come from a man aged 18 to 30 with Graves' hyperthyroidism. Each CDR3 is given with its conserved first and last residue. The D gene is left open where the match is weak. Clone size appears in some rows only: once, few, many, or a class for an expanded clone.

v_call	d_call	clone_size	j_call	cdr3_aa	cdr3_nt
TRBV2	-	many	TRBJ1-6	CASSPSNSPLHF	TGTGCCAGCAGCCCGTCGAATTCACCCCTCCACTTT
TRBV12-3/TRBV12-4	TRBD1	-	TRBJ2-2	CASSFGQGLVPGELFF	TGTGCCAGCAGTTTTGGACAGGGGTTGGTGCCCGGGGAGCTGTTTTTT
TRBV19	-	-	TRBJ2-5	CASSGPKIGGVETQYF	TGTGCCAGTAGTGGACCTAAAATCGGGGGCGTAGAGACCCAGTACTTC
TRBV11-1	TRBD1	many	TRBJ2-7	CASSWEGTAVEQYF	TGTGCCAGCAGCTGGGAAGGGACAGCTGTGGAGCAGTACTTC
TRBV24-1	-	-	TRBJ2-2	CATSATGVSGELFF	TGTGCCACCAGTGCTACAGGAGTATCCGGGGAGCTGTTTTTT
TRBV10-3	TRBD2	-	TRBJ2-2	CAIAGGLAGTTGELFF	TGTGCCATCGCCGGGGGCCTAGCGGGCACCACCGGGGAGCTGTTTTTT
TRBV19	TRBD1	-	TRBJ1-5	CASSAWTGGNQPQHF	TGTGCCAGTAGTGCCTGGACAGGGGGCAATCAGCCCCAGCATTTT
TRBV20-1	TRBD1	-	TRBJ2-2	CSARDVQGITGELFF	TGCAGTGCTAGAGATGTACAGGGGATCACCGGGGAGCTGTTTTTT
TRBV18	-	-	TRBJ1-2	CASSPMADTYGYTF	TGTGCCAGCTCACCAATGGCAGACACCTATGGCTACACCTTC
TRBV25-1	-	once	TRBJ1-6	CARDLQGGINSPLHF	TGTGCTAGAGATTTGCAGGGCGGCATCAATTCACCCCTCCACTTT
TRBV2	-	-	TRBJ1-1	CAGSWTESNAEAFF	TGTGCCGGCAGTTGGACTGAGTCCAACGCTGAAGCTTTCTTT
TRBV15	TRBD1	-	TRBJ1-4	CATSTRDRDEKLFF	TGTGCCACCAGCACCAGGGACAGGGATGAAAAACTGTTTTTT
TRBV10-3	-	many	TRBJ2-7	CAISESRDVNEQYF	TGTGCCATCAGTGAGTCAAGGGACGTGAACGAGCAGTACTTC
TRBV19	-	-	TRBJ1-1	CASSTTAGVMNTEAFF	TGTGCCAGTAGTACAACGGCAGGGGTAATGAACACTGAAGCTTTCTTT
TRBV6-5	-	few	TRBJ1-1	CASSYSNEAFF	TGTGCCAGCAGTTACTCGAATGAAGCTTTCTTT
TRBV19	-	many	TRBJ1-1	CATSWGRGTEAFF	TGTGCCACCTCATGGGGGAGGGGCACTGAAGCTTTCTTT
TRBV12-3/TRBV12-4	TRBD1	-	TRBJ2-7	CASSRVDRAPLEQYF	TGTGCCAGCAGCCGCGTTGACAGGGCTCCTCTCGAGCAGTACTTC
TRBV6-5	-	few	TRBJ1-1	CASSYANTAGTEAFF	TGTGCCAGCAGTTACGCTAACACCGCGGGCACTGAAGCTTTCTTT
TRBV20-1	TRBD2	many	TRBJ2-7	CSAPWGGEQYF	TGCAGTGCTCCTTGGGGGGGCGAGCAGTACTTC
TRBV2	-	medium-sized	TRBJ1-6	CASNDRPPLHF	TGTGCCAGCAACGATAGACCACCCCTCCACTTT
TRBV18	-	-	TRBJ1-2	CASSPRTESYLGYTF	TGTGCCAGCTCACCGAGGACAGAGAGCTATCTTGGCTACACCTTC
TRBV6-1	-	-	TRBJ1-4	CASSEGAEEKLFF	TGTGCCAGCAGTGAAGGGGCAGAGGAAAAACTGTTTTTT
TRBV7-9	-	-	TRBJ2-7	CASSLVSYEQCF	TGTGCCAGCAGCTTAGTGTCCTACGAGCAGTGCTTC
TRBV20-1	-	few	TRBJ1-6	CSARDTGSSYNSPLHF	TGCAGTGCTAGGGATACAGGGAGCTCCTATAATTCACCCCTCCACTTT
TRBV20-1	-	few	TRBJ2-2	CSAFGYTGELFF	TGCAGTGCCTTCGGTTACACCGGGGAGCTGTTTTTT
TRBV20-1	-	-	TRBJ2-5	CSARTDSQETQYF	TGCAGTGCTAGAACGGACAGCCAAGAGACCCAGTACTTC
TRBV24-1	TRBD2	once	TRBJ2-5	CASSYSTQGLEETQYF	TGTGCCAGCAGTTACTCAACTCAGGGACTAGAAGAGACCCAGTACTTC
TRBV6-5	-	-	TRBJ1-1	CASRTVRFDTEAFF	TGTGCCAGCCGGACGGTCCGTTTCGACACTGAAGCTTTCTTT